This T cell receptor (beta chain) was recorded in a study of blood T cells in healthy people across ages. Study outcomes and limitations: What prevented conclusive comparison of naive and antigen-experienced cells was that PBMCs were unsorted.

Through a sample-barcoded 5' primer and a J-beta primer mix, a second PCR was run for roughly 6 to 11 cycles. The template-switch adaptor was a 5' adaptor with 12 random nucleotides. It tagged each cDNA molecule. Each CDR3 protein gets one entry after TCRdb re-called the 5' RACE reads with MiXCR. The sample includes around 990,000 distinct CDR3 sequences, around 27% of them seen just once. The CDR3 spans 12 residues. Per the germline V gene, CDR1 is LNHNV and CDR2 is YYDKDF (reference sequence). A note on this clonotype: What it binds is unknown.

This sample was shared with a second study, whose subject was T cells of mothers and their children. Turning to that study: The output of TCR recombination is shaped by thymic selection similarly in related and unrelated pairs.

The clonotype comes from a girl aged 2 to 9 in good health. The sequencing sample was made of blood. This sequence joins TRBV15 and TRBJ2-5; possible D gene TRBD2, 6 bases. The tail of the sequence fits TRBJ2-1 better, so the J call may be wrong. This chain's CDR3 is CATSRVSGEQFF. In nucleotides, the CDR3 is TGTGCCACCAGCAGAGTAAGCGGGGAGCAGTTCTTC.